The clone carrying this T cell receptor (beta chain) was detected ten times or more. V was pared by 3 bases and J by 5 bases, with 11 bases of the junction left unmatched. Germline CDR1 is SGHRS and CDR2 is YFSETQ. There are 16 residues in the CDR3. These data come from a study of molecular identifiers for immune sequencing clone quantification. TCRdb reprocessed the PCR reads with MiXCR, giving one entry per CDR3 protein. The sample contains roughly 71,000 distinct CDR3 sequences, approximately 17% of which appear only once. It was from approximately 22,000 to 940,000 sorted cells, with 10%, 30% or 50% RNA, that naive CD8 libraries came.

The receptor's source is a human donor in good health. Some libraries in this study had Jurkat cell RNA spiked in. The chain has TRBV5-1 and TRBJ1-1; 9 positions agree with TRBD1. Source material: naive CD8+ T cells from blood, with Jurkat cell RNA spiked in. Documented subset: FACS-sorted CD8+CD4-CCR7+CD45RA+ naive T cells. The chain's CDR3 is CASSSPGQGLWTEAFF. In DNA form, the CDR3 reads TGCGCCAGCAGCTCACCGGGACAGGGATTGTGGACTGAAGCTTTCTTT.